These 25 T cell receptor beta chains share one sample of origin, sequenced in a study of TIL therapy for anti-PD-1-resistant metastatic lung cancer. The immunoSEQ assay was v3. The data were produced by immunoSEQ multiplex PCR, yet TCRdb's version contains in-frame clones alone and is incomplete. The data show around 19,000 clones, under 90% seen once. Time point described: pre-treatment sample, taken before nivolumab and TIL therapy. The starting material was blood, obtained at baseline. The source is a person aged 25-85 years with non-small cell lung cancer.

This clone was seen more than once but under ten times. The chain is built from TRBV20-1 and TRBJ1-4, with D possibly TRBD1 on 5 matching bases. The V end was cut by 6 bases, the J end by 16 bases, with 18 bases between. Per germline, CDR1 DFQATT and CDR2 SNEGSKA (reference sequence). This CDR3 contains 11 residues. CDR3 coding DNA: TGCAGTGCAGCCGCCGGGACGCCTCGGTTTTTT. Its protein product is CSAAAGTPRFF.

The chain is built from TRBV9 and TRBJ1-3; TRBD1 is a possible D gene (6 bases). The V end lost 3 bases, the J end lost 0 bases, and 13 bases lay between the germline ends. The CDR3 extends over 16 amino acids. Germline CDR1 is SGDLS and CDR2 is YYNGEE. The CDR3 DNA reads TGTGCCAGCAGCGCTGGACAGTTTGGCTCTGGAAACACCATATATTTT. Encoded protein: CASSAGQFGSGNTIYF.

This clone has a single count. The rearrangement uses TRBV2 and TRBJ2-3; D call uncertain. CDR1 and CDR2 (germline): SNHLY, FYNNEI. With 3 bases removed from V and 3 bases from J, the gap between germline ends came to 10 bases. The CDR3 totals 14 residues. CDR3 region: CASSDQGRTDTQYF. The CDR3 nucleotides are TGTGCCAGCAGTGATCAAGGGCGGACAGATACGCAGTATTTT.

The chain combines TRBV7-2 with TRBJ2-4, with 9 bases lining up with TRBD1. The CDR3 consists of 15 residues. In germline, CDR1 is SGHTA, CDR2 FQGNSA. With V trimmed by 6 bases and J by 1 base, 4 bases remained unmatched. The DNA of the CDR3 is TGTGCCAGCAGAGACAGGGGGGGGGCCAAAAACATTCAGTACTTC. Its translation is CASRDRGGAKNIQYF.

This clone has only a few counts. The CDR3 DNA sequence: TGCGCCAGCAGACCCCGGGGAGTTCAGACTGAAGCTTTCTTT. This gives the protein CASRPRGVQTEAFF. The chain carries TRBV4-1 and TRBJ1-1, with unresolved D. CDR3 length: 14 residues. Germline CDR1 and CDR2: MGHRA and YSYEKL. Trimming removed 6 bases from V and 5 bases from J, with 16 bases in between.

In this sample, this clone turned up a few times. The gene calls are TRBV14 and TRBJ1-1; tentative D call: TRBD1 (5 bases). CDR3 length: 12 residues. The germline V gene has CDR1 SGHDN and CDR2 FVKESK. V lost 5 bases, J lost 5 bases, and 9 bases lay in between. The CDR3 loop reads CASSKGWTEAFF. As DNA, the CDR3 is TGTGCCAGCAGCAAGGGGTGGACTGAAGCTTTCTTT. The full variable domain, with the rest looked up from reference TRBV14 and TRBJ1-1, is EAGVTQFPSHSVIEKGQTVTLRCDPISGHDNLYWYRRVMGKEIKFLLHFVKESKQDESGMPNNRFLAERTGGTYSTLKVQPAELEDSGVYFCASSKGWTEAFFGQGTRLTVV.

The CDR3 protein is CASSIVWSSTYNEQFF. The CDR3 nucleotides are TGTGCCAGTAGTATAGTTTGGTCCTCCACCTACAATGAGCAGTTCTTC. V gene TRBV19 combines with J gene TRBJ2-1, with unresolved D. V lost 1 base and J lost 2, with 12 bases in between. Germline values: CDR1 LNHDA, CDR2 SQIVND (reference sequence). The CDR3 runs to 16 residues.

The CDR3 spells CASSPGVSGNQPQHF. The CDR3 DNA reads TGTGCCAGTAGTCCCGGGGTTTCGGGCAATCAGCCCCAGCATTTT. The chain is built from TRBV19 and TRBJ1-5; D unresolved. The CDR3 is 15 residues long. From germline, CDR1 is LNHDA and CDR2 SQIVND (reference sequence). V dropped 5 bases and J dropped 2 bases, with 13 bases sitting between them.

The chain has TRBV6-5 and TRBJ2-7; TRBD1 agrees at 9 bases. This CDR3 is 13 amino acids long. Germline-derived CDR1 and CDR2 are MNHEY and SVGAGI. V lost 5 bases and J lost 5; bases outside the gene matches: 4. CDR3 protein: CASSVQGAHEQYF. DNA for the CDR3: TGTGCCAGCAGTGTACAGGGGGCCCACGAGCAGTACTTC.

The gene calls are TRBV28 and TRBJ2-5; a possible D gene is TRBD1 (5 bases). Germline CDR1 reads MDHEN; CDR2 reads SYDVKM. The V and J ends lost 3 bases and 1 base respectively, with 9 bases between them. CDR3 length: 14 amino acids. CDR3 nucleotide sequence: TGTGCCAGCAGTTTTAGGGGCAGCCAAGAGACCCAGTACTTC. Protein: CASSFRGSQETQYF. Using reference TRBV28 and TRBJ2-5 for the parts outside the CDR3, the full variable domain is DVKVTQSSRYLVKRTGEKVFLECVQDMDHENMFWYRQDPGLGLRLIYFSYDVKMKEKGDIPEGYSVSREKKERFSLILESASTNQTSMYLCASSFRGSQETQYFGPGTRLLVL.

This clone was counted a few times. The chain combines TRBV2 with TRBJ1-1, with D possibly being TRBD1 (5 bases). The V end was cut by 1 base, the J end by 2 bases, with 8 bases between. Per germline, CDR1 SNHLY and CDR2 FYNNEI. This CDR3 is 14 amino acids long. CDR3 loop: CASSEGGVNTEAFF. CDR3 DNA: TGTGCCAGCAGTGAAGGGGGCGTAAACACTGAAGCTTTCTTT.

The rearrangement links TRBV7-2 to TRBJ2-7; D might be TRBD2 (6 bases). The CDR3 is made up of 16 amino acids. Between the trimmed V and J ends, which lost 1 base and 0 bases, there was a span of 13 bases. Germline loops: CDR1 SGHTA, CDR2 FQGNSA. The CDR3 DNA sequence: TGTGCCAGCAGCTTAGGTGGGACCGGGGGCTCCTACGAGCAGTACTTC. It encodes CASSLGGTGGSYEQYF.

The chain uses TRBV30 and TRBJ1-3, with TRBD1 as a possible D gene (5 bases). The CDR3 runs to 13 residues. The germline CDR1 and CDR2 sequences are GTSNPN and SVGIG (reference sequence). V was trimmed by 1 base and J by 4 bases, leaving 8 bases between them. CDR3 DNA sequence: TGTGCCTGGAGTGGGGACGTAGGAAACACCATATATTTT. This encodes CAWSGDVGNTIYF.

The chain combines TRBV7-3 with TRBJ1-1; TRBD1 agrees at 7 bases. Germline V CDR1 and CDR2: SGHTA, FQGTGA. V lost 1 base, J lost 1 base, and 3 bases stayed unmatched. The CDR3 runs to 15 residues. The CDR3 DNA is TGTGCCAGCAGCTTAATGGCAGGGGGGAACACTGAAGCTTTCTTT. Protein: CASSLMAGGNTEAFF.

This clone was seen more than once but under ten times. The rearrangement joins TRBV6-1 to TRBJ1-1, with 8 bases lining up with TRBD1. This CDR3 is built from 14 residues. V was pared by 5 bases and J by 1 base, with 3 bases of the junction left unmatched. CDR1 MNHNS and CDR2 SASEGT come from the germline V gene. In DNA form, the CDR3 reads TGTGCCAGCAGTCGACAGGGGCCGAACACTGAAGCTTTCTTT. Amino acids: CASSRQGPNTEAFF.

The rearrangement links TRBV4-1 to TRBJ2-5, with 7 nucleotides matching TRBD2. The J call is doubtful: the DNA matches TRBJ2-7 better. The germline V gene has CDR1 MGHRA and CDR2 YSYEKL. This CDR3 has 14 amino acids. The CDR3 spells CASSQGAGTYEQYF. CDR3 coding DNA: TGCGCCAGCAGCCAAGGAGCGGGAACCTACGAGCAGTACTTC.

The CDR3 sequence is CASSYDSNYGYTF. In DNA form, the CDR3 reads TGTGCCAGCAGTTACGACAGTAACTATGGCTACACCTTC. The chain joins TRBV6-6 to TRBJ1-2, with D possibly TRBD1 on 5 matching bases. The germline CDR1 and CDR2 sequences are MNHNY and SVGAGI (reference sequence). With 2 bases removed from V and 1 base from J, the gap between germline ends came to 5 bases. The CDR3 runs 13 residues.

J is TRBJ1-2 and V is TRBV6-6; D unclear. Trimming cost V 1 base and J 2 bases, with 11 bases left between them. The V gene's germline CDR1 is MNHNY and CDR2 SVGAGI (reference sequence). This CDR3 spans 15 amino acids. CDR3 loop: CASSYFLGSNYGYTF. The CDR3, as DNA: TGTGCCAGCAGTTACTTCCTGGGCAGCAACTATGGCTACACCTTC.

CDR3 in amino acids: CASSDGLAASDTQYF. The CDR3 DNA sequence: TGTGCCAGCAGTGACGGACTAGCGGCATCAGATACGCAGTATTTT. This rearrangement joins TRBV6-1 to TRBJ2-3; 10 nucleotides agree with TRBD2. This CDR3 has 15 residues. Germline CDR1 is MNHNS and CDR2 is SASEGT. Germline trimming cut 3 bases from V and 4 bases from J; bases unmatched to any gene: 4.

The gene calls are TRBV2 and TRBJ2-7; D ambiguous. The CDR3 loop spans 14 amino acids. Trimming pared 4 bases from V and 3 bases from J, leaving 13 bases between. Germline lookup yields CDR1 SNHLY and CDR2 FYNNEI. CDR3 DNA: TGTGCCAGCAGTGGGAGAAAGGAATACTACGAGCAGTACTTC. Translated, it gives CASSGRKEYYEQYF.

The genes are TRBV11-2 and TRBJ2-5; D tentatively fits TRBD1 or TRBD2 (6 bases each). The CDR3 is made up of 15 amino acids. V was pared by 5 bases and J by 3 bases, with 16 bases between. Germline CDR1 reads SGHAT; CDR2 reads FQNNGV. As DNA, the CDR3 is TGTGCCAGCAGCATAGGGGGGCGGGGAGAAGAGACCCAGTACTTC. This encodes CASSIGGRGEETQYF.

This sequence joins TRBV19 and TRBJ1-1; maybe TRBD1 (6 bases). The germline V and J ends were trimmed by 6 bases and 0 bases, with 11 bases remaining between them. The CDR3 is made up of 14 amino acids. Germline CDR1 is LNHDA and CDR2 is SQIVND (reference sequence). CDR3 coding DNA: TGTGCCAGTAGCTACAGGGAGTTGAACACTGAAGCTTTCTTT. This gives the protein CASSYRELNTEAFF.

CDR3 bases: TGTGCCAGCAGATCGGGGACTAGCGGGGGGGCCAAGTTCTTC. Its protein product is CASRSGTSGGAKFF. The rearrangement links TRBV2 to TRBJ2-1, with 16 bases that match TRBD2. Per germline, CDR1 SNHLY and CDR2 FYNNEI. The length of the CDR3 is 14 residues. Trimming removed 6 bases from V and 14 bases from J; junction bases left unmatched: 7.

CDR3 coding DNA: TGTGCCACCCGCCCCCCGCGGGAGCAGTACTTC. This codes for CATRPPREQYF. This chain uses TRBV6-5 with TRBJ2-5; 7 nucleotides agree with TRBD2. Unmatched junction bases numbered 10, after V lost 10 bases and J lost 11 bases. CDR1 is MNHEY and CDR2 is SVGAGI in the germline V gene. The CDR3 is 11 amino acids.

The V and J genes are TRBV28 and TRBJ2-5, with 10 bases aligning to TRBD1. The CDR3 loop spans 15 amino acids. Germline lookup yields CDR1 MDHEN and CDR2 SYDVKM. The V segment lost 5 bases and the J segment 2 bases; nucleotides outside the gene matches: 5. The CDR3 DNA sequence: TGTGCCAGCAGTATGGACAGGGGGAGGCAAGAGACCCAGTACTTC. It codes for CASSMDRGRQETQYF.